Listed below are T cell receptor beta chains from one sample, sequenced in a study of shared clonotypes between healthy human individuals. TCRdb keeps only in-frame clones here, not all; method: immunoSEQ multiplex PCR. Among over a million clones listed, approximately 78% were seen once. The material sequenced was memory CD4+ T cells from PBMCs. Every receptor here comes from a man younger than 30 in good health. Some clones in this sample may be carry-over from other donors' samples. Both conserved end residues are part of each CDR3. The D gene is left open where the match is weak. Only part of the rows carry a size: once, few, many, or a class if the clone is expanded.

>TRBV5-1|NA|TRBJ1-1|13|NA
TGCGCCAGCAGCTACGGGACAACCACTGAAGCTTTCTTT
CASSYGTTTEAFF
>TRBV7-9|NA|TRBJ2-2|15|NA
TGTGCCAGCAGCTTGTGGTCGGGGAACACCGGGGAGCTGTTTTTT
CASSLWSGNTGELFF
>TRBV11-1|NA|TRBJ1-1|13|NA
TGTGCCAGCAGCCCGGGACGGGGGGCTGGAGCTTTCTTT
CASSPGRGAGAFF
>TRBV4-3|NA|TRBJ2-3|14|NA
TGCGCCAGCAGCCAAGACCTACAGGGAGATACGCAGTATTTT
CASSQDLQGDTQYF
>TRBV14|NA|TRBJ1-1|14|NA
TGTGCCAGCAGCGACCAAGACGGGCTCACTGAAGCTTTCTTT
CASSDQDGLTEAFF
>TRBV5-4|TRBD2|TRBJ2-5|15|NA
TGTGCCAGCAGCCCCCCGACCGGGGGGCAAGAGACCCAGTACTTC
CASSPPTGGQETQYF
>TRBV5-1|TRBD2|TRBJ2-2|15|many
TGCGCCAGCAGCTTACTAGCGGGAGACACCGGGGAGCTGTTTTTT
CASSLLAGDTGELFF
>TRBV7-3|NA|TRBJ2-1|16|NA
TGTGCCAGCAGCTCCTCCGGGACCCCGGGCTACAATGAGCAGTTCTTC
CASSSSGTPGYNEQFF
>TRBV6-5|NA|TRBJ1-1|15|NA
TGTGCCAGCAGTTACTCAGTGCCGACCCAGTATGAAGCTTTCTTT
CASSYSVPTQYEAFF
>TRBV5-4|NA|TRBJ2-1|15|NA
TGTGCCAGCAGCTTGGGAGTAGCGGACTACAATGAGCAGTTCTTC
CASSLGVADYNEQFF
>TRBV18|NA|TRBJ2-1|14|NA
TGTGCCAGCTCACCGAGGACGGACGGTATAGAGCAGTTCTTC
CASSPRTDGIEQFF
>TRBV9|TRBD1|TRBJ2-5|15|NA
TGTGCCAGCAGCGTAGGGGGGACAGGCGAGGAGACCCAGTACTTC
CASSVGGTGEETQYF
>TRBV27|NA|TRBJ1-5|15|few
TGTGCCAGCAGTTTTTTGGGGGTTAGCAATCAGCCCCAGCATTTT
CASSFLGVSNQPQHF
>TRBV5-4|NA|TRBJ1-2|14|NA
TGTGCCAGCAGTCTCGACATTAAGGCTTATGGCTACACCTTC
CASSLDIKAYGYTF
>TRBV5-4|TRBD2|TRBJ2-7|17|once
TGTGCCAGCAGCTTCACTCCTGGGGGGGACTGGATCGGCGAGCAGTACTTC
CASSFTPGGDWIGEQYF
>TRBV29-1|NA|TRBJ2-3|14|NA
TGCAGCGTTGAAGCACTCCAGGGAACAGATACGCAGTATTTT
CSVEALQGTDTQYF
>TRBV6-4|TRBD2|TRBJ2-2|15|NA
TGTGCCAGCAGGGCACTAGCGGGAGAAACCGGGGAGCTGTTTTTT
CASRALAGETGELFF
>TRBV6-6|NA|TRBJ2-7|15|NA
TGTGCCAGCAGTTACTCGGGCAAAAACACCTACGAGCAGTACTTC
CASSYSGKNTYEQYF
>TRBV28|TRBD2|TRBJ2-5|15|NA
TGTGCCAGCAGTTTAGCCGGAGCGGGAGAAGAGACCCAGTACTTC
CASSLAGAGEETQYF
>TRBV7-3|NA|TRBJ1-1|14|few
TGTGCCAGTTCCGGAGGAGCCGGGAACACTGAAGCTTTCTTT
CASSGGAGNTEAFF
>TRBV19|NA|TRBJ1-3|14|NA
TGTGCCAGTAGCCGTCTGGATCCTGGAAACACCATATATTTT
CASSRLDPGNTIYF
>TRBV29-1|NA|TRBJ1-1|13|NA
TGCAGCGGGCAAAGGGGGATGAACACTGAAGCTTTCTTT
CSGQRGMNTEAFF
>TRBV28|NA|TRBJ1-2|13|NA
TGTGCCAGCACCCTCCAGCAGGCAGGTGGCTACACCTTC
CASTLQQAGGYTF
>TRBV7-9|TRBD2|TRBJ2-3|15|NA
TGTGCCAGCAGCTTTTGGGTAGCGGGAGAAGATACGCAGTATTTT
CASSFWVAGEDTQYF
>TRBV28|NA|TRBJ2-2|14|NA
TGTGCCAGCAGTCCTGACAGAAGCACCGGGGAGCTGTTTTTT
CASSPDRSTGELFF
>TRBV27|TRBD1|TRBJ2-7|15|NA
TGTGCCAGCAGTTTTACAGGGGTTAGCTCCTACGAGCAGTACTTC
CASSFTGVSSYEQYF
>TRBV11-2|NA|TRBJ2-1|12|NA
TGTGCCAGCAGCCCGAAGAACAATGAGCAGTTCTTC
CASSPKNNEQFF
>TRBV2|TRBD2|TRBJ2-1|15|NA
TGTGCCAGCAGTGACCGGGCGGGGGACTACAATGAGCAGTTCTTC
CASSDRAGDYNEQFF
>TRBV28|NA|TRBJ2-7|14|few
TGTGCCAGCAGTTTCGACCAGACCTCCTACGAGCAGTACTTC
CASSFDQTSYEQYF
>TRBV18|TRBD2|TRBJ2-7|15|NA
TGTGCCAGCTCACCTCTAGCGGGAGGTCCCTACGAGCAGTACTTC
CASSPLAGGPYEQYF
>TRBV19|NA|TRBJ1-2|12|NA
TGTGCCAGTAGTATTGCGGGATATGGCTACACCTTC
CASSIAGYGYTF
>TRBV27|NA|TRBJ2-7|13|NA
TGTGCCAGCAGCTTGCAGGGTTTCTACGAGCAGTACTTC
CASSLQGFYEQYF
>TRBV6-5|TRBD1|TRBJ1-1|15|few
TGTGCCAGCAGCCTCACCGGGACAGGGAGCACTGAAGCTTTCTTT
CASSLTGTGSTEAFF
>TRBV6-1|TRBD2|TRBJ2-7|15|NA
TGTGCCAGCAGAGAAGAGAGCGGGAGGGTCTACGAGCAGTACTTC
CASREESGRVYEQYF
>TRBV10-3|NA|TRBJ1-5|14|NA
TGTGCCTCACACAGAGGATTTAGCAATCAGCCCCAGCATTTT
CASHRGFSNQPQHF
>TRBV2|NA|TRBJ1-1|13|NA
TGTGCCAGCAGTGCCACTTTCGGCACTGAAGCTTTCTTT
CASSATFGTEAFF
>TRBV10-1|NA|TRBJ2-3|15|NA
TGCGCCAGCAGTGACCGCTTCTCCGTTTGTAATACGCAGTATTTT
CASSDRFSVCNTQYF
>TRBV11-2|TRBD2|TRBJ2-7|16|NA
TGTGCCAGCATTCCCTATCCTAGCGGGAGGGCCGGCGAGCAGTACTTC
CASIPYPSGRAGEQYF
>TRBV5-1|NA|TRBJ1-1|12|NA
TGCGCCAGCAGCCAACCCGAAACTGAAGCTTTCTTT
CASSQPETEAFF
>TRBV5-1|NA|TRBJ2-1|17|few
TGCGCCAGCAGCTTGCTCGGGGCCTCGAGCTCCTACAATGAGCAGTTCTTC
CASSLLGASSSYNEQFF
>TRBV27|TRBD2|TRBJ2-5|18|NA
TGTGCCAGCAGTCTAAAACCTCCAGCGGGAGGGTTCCAAGAGACCCAGTACTTC
CASSLKPPAGGFQETQYF
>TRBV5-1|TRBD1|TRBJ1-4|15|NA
TGCGCCAGCAGCCGACAGGGGGCGGATAATGAAAAACTGTTTTTT
CASSRQGADNEKLFF
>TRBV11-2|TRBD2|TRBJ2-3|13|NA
TGTGCCAGCAGCTTACCGACTAGCGGGTTTGTGTATTTT
CASSLPTSGFVYF
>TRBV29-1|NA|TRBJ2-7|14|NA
TGCAGCGTTGAAGTATTCGTAACAGACTACGAGCAGTACTTC
CSVEVFVTDYEQYF
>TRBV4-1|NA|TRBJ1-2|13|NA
TGCGCCAGCAGCCAAGCCACCCCCGTCGGCTACACCTTC
CASSQATPVGYTF
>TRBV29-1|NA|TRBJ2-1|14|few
TGCGGCGGTAAGGGTCGGGACACCTACAATGAGCAGTTCTTC
CGGKGRDTYNEQFF
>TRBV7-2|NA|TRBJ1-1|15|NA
TGTGCCAGCAGCGACAGACAGACCTTGAACACTGAAGCTTTCTTT
CASSDRQTLNTEAFF
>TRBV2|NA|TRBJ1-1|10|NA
TGTGCCAGCAGTGAAGCTGGGGCTTTCTTT
CASSEAGAFF
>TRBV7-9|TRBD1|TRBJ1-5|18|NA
TGTGCCAGCAGCCTACCCAAGGGGACAGGGGGTAGCAATCAGCCCCAGCATTTT
CASSLPKGTGGSNQPQHF
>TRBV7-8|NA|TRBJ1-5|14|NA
TGTGCCAGCAGGCCTTTAGGGAGCAATCAGCCCCAGCATTTT
CASRPLGSNQPQHF
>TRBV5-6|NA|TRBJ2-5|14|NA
TGTGCCAGCAGCTTGGCCAGGGCTGAGGAGACCCAGTACTTC
CASSLARAEETQYF
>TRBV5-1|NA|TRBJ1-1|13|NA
TGCGCCAGCAGCTTGGGGTTGGGGTTTGAAGCTTTCTTT
CASSLGLGFEAFF